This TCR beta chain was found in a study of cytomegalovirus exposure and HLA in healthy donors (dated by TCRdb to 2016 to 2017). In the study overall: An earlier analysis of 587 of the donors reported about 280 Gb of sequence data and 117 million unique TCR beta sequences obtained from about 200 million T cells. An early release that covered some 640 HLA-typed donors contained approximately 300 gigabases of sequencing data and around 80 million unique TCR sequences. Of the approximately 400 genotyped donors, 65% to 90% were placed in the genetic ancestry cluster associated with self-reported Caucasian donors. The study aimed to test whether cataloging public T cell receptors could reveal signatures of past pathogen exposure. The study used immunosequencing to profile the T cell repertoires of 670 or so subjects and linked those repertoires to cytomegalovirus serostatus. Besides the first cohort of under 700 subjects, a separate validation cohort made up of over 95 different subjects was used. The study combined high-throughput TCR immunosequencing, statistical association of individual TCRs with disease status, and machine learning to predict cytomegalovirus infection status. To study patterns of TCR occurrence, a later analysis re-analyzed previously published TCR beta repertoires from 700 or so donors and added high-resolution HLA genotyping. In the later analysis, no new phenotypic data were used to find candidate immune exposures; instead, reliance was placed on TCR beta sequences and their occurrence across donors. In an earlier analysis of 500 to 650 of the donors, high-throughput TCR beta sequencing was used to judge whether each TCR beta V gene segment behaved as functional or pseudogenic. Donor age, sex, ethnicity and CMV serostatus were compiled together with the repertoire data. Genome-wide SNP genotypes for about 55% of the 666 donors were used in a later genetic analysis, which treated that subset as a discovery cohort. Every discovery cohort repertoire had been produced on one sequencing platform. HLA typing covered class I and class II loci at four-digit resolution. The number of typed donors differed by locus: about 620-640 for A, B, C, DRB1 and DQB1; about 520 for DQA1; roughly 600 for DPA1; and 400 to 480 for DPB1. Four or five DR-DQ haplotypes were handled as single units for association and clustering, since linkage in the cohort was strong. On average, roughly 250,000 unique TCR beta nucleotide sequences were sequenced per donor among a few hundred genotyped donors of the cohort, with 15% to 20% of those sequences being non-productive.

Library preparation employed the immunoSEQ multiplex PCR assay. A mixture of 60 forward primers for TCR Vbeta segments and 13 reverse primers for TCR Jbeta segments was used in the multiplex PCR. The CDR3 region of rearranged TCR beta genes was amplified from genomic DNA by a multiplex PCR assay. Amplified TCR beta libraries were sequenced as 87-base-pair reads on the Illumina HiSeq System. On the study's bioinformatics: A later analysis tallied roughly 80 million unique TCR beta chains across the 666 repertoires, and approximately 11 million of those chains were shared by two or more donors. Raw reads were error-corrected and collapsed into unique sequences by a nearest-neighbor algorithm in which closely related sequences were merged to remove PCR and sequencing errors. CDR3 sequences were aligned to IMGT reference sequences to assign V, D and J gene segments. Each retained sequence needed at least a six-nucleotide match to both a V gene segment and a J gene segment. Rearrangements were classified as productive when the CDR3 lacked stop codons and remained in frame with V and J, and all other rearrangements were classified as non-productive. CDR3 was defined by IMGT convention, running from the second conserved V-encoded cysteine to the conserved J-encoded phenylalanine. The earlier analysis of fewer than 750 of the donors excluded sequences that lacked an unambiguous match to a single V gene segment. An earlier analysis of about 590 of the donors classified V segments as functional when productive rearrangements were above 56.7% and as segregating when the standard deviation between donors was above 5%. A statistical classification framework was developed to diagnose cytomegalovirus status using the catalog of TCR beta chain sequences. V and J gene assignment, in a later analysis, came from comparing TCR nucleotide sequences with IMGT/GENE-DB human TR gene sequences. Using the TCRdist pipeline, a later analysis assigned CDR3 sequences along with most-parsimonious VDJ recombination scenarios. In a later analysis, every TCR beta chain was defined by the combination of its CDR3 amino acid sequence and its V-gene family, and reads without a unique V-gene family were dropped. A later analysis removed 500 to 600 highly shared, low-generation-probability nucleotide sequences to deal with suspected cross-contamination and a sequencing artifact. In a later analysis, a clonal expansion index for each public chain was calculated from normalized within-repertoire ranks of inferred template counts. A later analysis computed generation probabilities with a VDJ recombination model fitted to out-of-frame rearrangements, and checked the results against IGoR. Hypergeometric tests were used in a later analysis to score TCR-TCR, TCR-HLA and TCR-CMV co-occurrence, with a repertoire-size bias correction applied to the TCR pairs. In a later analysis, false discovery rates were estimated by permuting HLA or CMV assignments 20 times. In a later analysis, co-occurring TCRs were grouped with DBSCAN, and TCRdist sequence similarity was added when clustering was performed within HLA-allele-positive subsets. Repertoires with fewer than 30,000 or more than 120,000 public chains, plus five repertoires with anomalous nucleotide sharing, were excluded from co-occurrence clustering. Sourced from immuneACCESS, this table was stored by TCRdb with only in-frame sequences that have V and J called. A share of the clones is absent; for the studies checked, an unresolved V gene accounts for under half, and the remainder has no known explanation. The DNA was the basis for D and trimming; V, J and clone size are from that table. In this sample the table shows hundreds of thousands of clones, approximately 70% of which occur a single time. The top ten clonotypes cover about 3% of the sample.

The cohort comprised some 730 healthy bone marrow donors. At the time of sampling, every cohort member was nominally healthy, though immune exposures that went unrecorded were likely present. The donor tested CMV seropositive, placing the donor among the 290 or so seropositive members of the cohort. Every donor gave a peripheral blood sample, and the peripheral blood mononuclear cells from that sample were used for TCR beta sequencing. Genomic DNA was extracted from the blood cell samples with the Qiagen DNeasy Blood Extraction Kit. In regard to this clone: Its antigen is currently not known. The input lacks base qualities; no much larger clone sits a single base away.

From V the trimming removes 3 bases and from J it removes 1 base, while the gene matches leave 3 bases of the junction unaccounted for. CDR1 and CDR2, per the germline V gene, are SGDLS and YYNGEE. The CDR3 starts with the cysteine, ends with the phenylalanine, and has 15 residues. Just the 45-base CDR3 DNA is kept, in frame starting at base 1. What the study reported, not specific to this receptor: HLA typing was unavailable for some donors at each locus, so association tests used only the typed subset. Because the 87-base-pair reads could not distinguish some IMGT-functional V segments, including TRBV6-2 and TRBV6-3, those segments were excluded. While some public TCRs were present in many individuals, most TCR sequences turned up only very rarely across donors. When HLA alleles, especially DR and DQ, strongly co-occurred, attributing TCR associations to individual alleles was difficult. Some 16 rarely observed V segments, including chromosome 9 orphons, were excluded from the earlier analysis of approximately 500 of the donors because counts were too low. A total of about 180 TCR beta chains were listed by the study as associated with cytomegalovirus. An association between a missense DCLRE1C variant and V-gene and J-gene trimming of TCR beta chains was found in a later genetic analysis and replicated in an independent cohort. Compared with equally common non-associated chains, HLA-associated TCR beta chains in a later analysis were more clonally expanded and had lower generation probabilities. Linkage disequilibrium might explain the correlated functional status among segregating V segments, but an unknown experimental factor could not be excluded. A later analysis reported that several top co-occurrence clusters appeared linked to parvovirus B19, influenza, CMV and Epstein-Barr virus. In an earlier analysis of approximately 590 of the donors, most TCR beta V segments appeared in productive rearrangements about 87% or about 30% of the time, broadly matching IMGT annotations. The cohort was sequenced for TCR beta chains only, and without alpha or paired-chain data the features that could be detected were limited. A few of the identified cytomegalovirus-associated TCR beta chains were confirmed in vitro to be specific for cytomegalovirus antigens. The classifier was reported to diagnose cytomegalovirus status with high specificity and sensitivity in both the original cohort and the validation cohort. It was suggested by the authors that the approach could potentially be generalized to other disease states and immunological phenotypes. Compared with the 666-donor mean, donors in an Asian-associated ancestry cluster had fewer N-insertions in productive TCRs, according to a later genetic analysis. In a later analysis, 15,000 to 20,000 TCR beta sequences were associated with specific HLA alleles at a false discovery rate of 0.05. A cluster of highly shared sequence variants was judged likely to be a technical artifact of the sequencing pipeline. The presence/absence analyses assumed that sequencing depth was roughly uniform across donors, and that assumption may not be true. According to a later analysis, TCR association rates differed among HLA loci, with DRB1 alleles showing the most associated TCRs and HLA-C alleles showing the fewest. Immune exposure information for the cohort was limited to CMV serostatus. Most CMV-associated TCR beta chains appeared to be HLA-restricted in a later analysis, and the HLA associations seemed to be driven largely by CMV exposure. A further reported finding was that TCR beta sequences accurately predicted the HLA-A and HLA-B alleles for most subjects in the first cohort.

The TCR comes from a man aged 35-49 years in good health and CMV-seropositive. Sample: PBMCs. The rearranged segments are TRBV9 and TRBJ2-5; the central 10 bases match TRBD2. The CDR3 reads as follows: CASSALAGVQETQYF. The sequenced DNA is TGTGCCAGCAGCGCTCTAGCGGGAGTCCAAGAGACCCAGTACTTC.